The clone carrying this TCR beta chain was found a few times. Additional DNA sequences in this sample encode the identical CDR3. Generated by immunoSEQ multiplex PCR, the TCRdb table keeps only in-frame clones and is missing some. In the table there are 55,000 to 75,000 clones, 87% of which are singletons. This sample was taken from a study of control samples from healthy donors and cancer patients. The germline V and J ends were trimmed by 0 bases and 11 bases, with 16 bases remaining between them. Germline V gene sequence: CDR1 LGHNA, CDR2 YNFKEQ. The CDR3 has 14 amino acids. The receptor was derived from a woman aged 45-65 years with head and neck cancer. The chain recombines TRBV4-2 with TRBJ1-1; maybe TRBD1 (5 bases). Sequenced input: PBMCs. CDR3 amino acids: CASSQEGGLSGAFF. The DNA for the CDR3 is TGTGCCAGCAGCCAAGAGGGGGGTCTATCGGGGGCTTTCTTT.